This TCR beta chain is drawn from a study of blood T cell repertoires in COVID-19. Background on the study: Both acute and convalescent COVID-19 samples were obtained from the United States, Italy and Spain. From T cells, B-cell-depleted T cells, or PBMCs came the material, which was cDNA or gDNA.

In the original workflow: Reference gene primers were amplified, and this amplification served to estimate nucleated cell counts. The repertoire was sequenced with immunoSEQ multiplex PCR; TCRdb's copy has only in-frame clones and lacks some. The V and J calls and clone size were taken over from that table, and D and trimming were inferred from the DNA. Among tens of thousands of clones listed, nearly 90% were seen once. Per germline, CDR1 KGHSH and CDR2 LQKENI. This CDR3 has 16 amino acids. V lost 3 bases, J lost 4 bases, and 7 bases stayed unmatched. This TCR derives from a woman older than 75 with acute or convalescent COVID-19. The rearrangement links TRBV18 to TRBJ1-4, with TRBD1 matching 8 bases. The sequencing sample was made of peripheral blood. CDR3 region: CASSPFQGANNEKLFF. CDR3 nucleotide sequence: TGTGCCAGCTCACCTTTTCAGGGGGCGAATAATGAAAAACTGTTTTTT.